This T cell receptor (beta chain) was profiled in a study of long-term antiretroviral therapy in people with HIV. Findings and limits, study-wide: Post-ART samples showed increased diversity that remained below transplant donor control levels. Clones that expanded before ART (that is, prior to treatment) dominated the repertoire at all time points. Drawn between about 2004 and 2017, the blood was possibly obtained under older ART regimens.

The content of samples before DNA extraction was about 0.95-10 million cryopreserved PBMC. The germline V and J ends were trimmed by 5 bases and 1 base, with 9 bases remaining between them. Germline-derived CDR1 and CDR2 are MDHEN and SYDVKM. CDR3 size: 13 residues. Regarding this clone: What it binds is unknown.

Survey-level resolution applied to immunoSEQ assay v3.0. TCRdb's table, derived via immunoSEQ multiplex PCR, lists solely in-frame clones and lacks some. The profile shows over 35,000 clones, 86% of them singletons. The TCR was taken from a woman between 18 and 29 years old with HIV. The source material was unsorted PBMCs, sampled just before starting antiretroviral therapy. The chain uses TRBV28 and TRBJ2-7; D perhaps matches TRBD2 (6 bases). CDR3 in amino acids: CASSLGGSYEQYF. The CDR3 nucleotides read TGTGCCAGCAGTCTCGGGGGTTCCTACGAGCAGTACTTC.